This paragraph covers one T cell receptor beta chain sequence. The target of this receptor is not known. No much larger clone is present one base from it, and per-base qualities are unavailable. The data originate from a study of CD8+ T cells in alopecia areata (dated by TCRdb to 2016 to 2018). Background on the whole study: Treated patients were enrolled in an open-label pilot trial of oral tofacitinib at 5 to 10 mg twice daily for moderate-to-severe alopecia areata. Patients stayed on tofacitinib for 6 to 18 months and then had 6 months of follow-up off drug so that delayed response and recurrence could be assessed. For the treated patients, the SALT score, which quantifies what percentage of scalp surface area is affected, served as the measure of disease severity. In both human patients and the C3H/HeJ mouse model, the study applied high-throughput TCRbeta sequencing to look at T cell clonal expansion in alopecia areata. On the human side, TCRbeta sequencing was run on scalp tissue and on sorted CD4+ and CD8+ peripheral blood T cells from healthy controls and from alopecia areata patients with either patchy or totalis/universalis disease. Biopsies were taken from tofacitinib-treated patients at baseline and again at 4 and 24 weeks into treatment, and several of those patients also had a later scalp biopsy. Scalp clonality was compared across normal scalp (n=4), patchy alopecia areata scalp (n=8), and alopecia totalis/universalis scalp (n=8). RNA was obtained with the PAXgene miRNA kit for fixed scalp, the miRNeasy kit for PBMCs, and the RNeasy kit for mouse skin. immunoSEQ multiplex PCR using 35 Vbeta forward primers and 13 Jbeta reverse primers was used to amplify TCRbeta CDR3 regions. Overall results and qualifications from the work: Many expanded lesional clones were found to persist in scalp and blood during tofacitinib treatment, and relapse after treatment cessation may be partly explained by this persistence. Unlike mouse skin, which is dominated by gammadelta T cells, normal human skin has resident alphabeta T cells that are also sequenced, and this complicates analysis of the scalp TCR repertoire. Lesional scalp, especially in alopecia totalis/universalis, showed higher clonality and more expanded CD8+ clones than normal scalp, suggesting antigenic drive. The treated cohort was small, with a single nonresponder, so links between baseline CD8+ expansion and response need larger studies. Compared with mice, TCR sequences shared between patients were less clear, possibly partly because of HLA diversity across the patient population. Scalp clonality and the number of expanded CD8+ clones among the top 100 scalp clones were significantly decreased by tofacitinib.

Explained via the paper, the treatment or condition label denotes: oral pan-JAK inhibitor, 5-10 mg twice daily. Peripheral blood and lesional scalp punch biopsies were obtained from patients with alopecia areata. PBMCs were separated by density centrifugation and stained for CD3, CD4 and CD8, after which CD4+ and CD8+ T cells were sorted on a FACSAria. Library method: the immunoSEQ multiplex PCR assay. To provide template for TCR sequencing, every sample had RNA extracted and reverse transcribed into cDNA. SuperScript III was used to make first-strand cDNA, primed with a 2:1 mix of oligo-dT and random hexamers. A synthetic immune receptor repertoire was used to measure amplification bias, and any remaining bias was corrected computationally. As for the original processing: Raw reads were preprocessed to remove errors, and CDR3 was defined according to IMGT conventions as the region from the conserved cysteine to phenylalanine. Clonality was computed as 1 minus the Shannon entropy, with the entropy normalized by log2 of the number of productive unique TCRs. CD4 or CD8 identity of scalp clones was inferred by cross-referencing scalp TCRbeta sequences with sorted blood CD4 and CD8 repertoires. TCRdb retrieved this table from immuneACCESS and kept in-frame rearrangements only. Not all clones are present; in checked studies, unresolved V genes account for under half, and no reason is known for the remainder. V and J calls and clone size are copied from that table; D and trimming were computed from the DNA. This sample comprises under 110,000 clones, around 60% of them detected only once. The top ten clonotypes cover about a sixth of the sample.

Trimming removed 4 bases from V and 0 bases from J; the gene matches leave 9 bases unexplained. Including the terminal cysteine and phenylalanine, the CDR3 comprises 17 residues. Solely the CDR3 DNA is kept, with 51 bases framed from the first base. CDR1 SGHNT and CDR2 YYREEE were looked up in the germline V gene (reference sequence). Recombination connected TRBV5-4 to TRBJ2-1; 8 bases in between match TRBD2. This TCR was sampled from a human donor with alopecia areata. This specimen consisted of CD8+ T cells sorted from blood, obtained at approximately week 56, from a patient treated with tofacitinib. The DNA sequence reads TGTGCCAGCAGCCGCAAAACCGGGACTAGCTCCTACAATGAGCAGTTCTTC. Its product reads: CASSRKTGTSSYNEQFF.